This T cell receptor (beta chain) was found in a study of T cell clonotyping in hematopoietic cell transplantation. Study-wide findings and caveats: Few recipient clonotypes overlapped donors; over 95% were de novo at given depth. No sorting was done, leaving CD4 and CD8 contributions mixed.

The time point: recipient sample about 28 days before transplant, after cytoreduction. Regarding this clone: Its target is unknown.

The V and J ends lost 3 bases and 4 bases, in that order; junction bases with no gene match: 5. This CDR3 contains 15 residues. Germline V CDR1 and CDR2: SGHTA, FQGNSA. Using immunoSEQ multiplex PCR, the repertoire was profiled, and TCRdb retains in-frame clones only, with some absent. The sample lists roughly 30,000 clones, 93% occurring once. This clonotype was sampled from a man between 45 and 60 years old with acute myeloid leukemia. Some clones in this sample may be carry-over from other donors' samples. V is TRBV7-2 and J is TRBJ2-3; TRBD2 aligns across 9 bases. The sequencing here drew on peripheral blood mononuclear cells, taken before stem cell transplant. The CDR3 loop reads CASSFSSGEADTQYF. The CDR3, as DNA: TGTGCCAGCAGCTTTTCTAGCGGGGAAGCAGATACGCAGTATTTT.